This T cell receptor beta chain originates from a study of CD8 T cells in ankylosing spondylitis. Points from the study as a whole: Blood from ankylosing spondylitis patients appeared to carry a characteristic roughly 8-variant TCR beta motif.

With V trimmed by 4 bases and J by 5 bases, 6 bases remained unmatched. The CDR3 covers 15 residues. Germline V gene sequence: CDR1 SNHLY, CDR2 FYNNEI. TCRdb analysed the 5' RACE reads with MiXCR anew, one entry per CDR3 protein. The repertoire holds about 540,000 distinct CDR3 sequences, with roughly 12% as singletons. With regard to this clonotype: The antigen is unknown.

The V gene is TRBV2, the J gene TRBJ2-7; 12 bases line up with TRBD2. Material for sequencing was blood, either unsorted or a sorted T cell fraction (not recorded which). This clonotype was sampled from a male donor with ankylosing spondylitis. This chain's CDR3 is CASSVGLAGIHEQYF. The CDR3 bases are TGTGCCAGCAGTGTCGGACTAGCGGGAATCCACGAGCAGTACTTC.